The sequence of this T cell receptor beta chain was determined in a study of response to subunit inactivated influenza vaccine. Study outcomes and limitations: T cells newly recruited by each seasonal influenza vaccination are few, the authors suggested.

The CDR3 contains 15 residues. Germline-derived CDR1 and CDR2 are ENHRY and SYGVKD. The ends lost 2 bases at V and 1 base at J; junction bases unmatched: 3. MiXCR, applied by TCRdb to the RT-PCR reads, yields one record per CDR3 protein. The sample lists roughly 780,000 distinct CDR3 sequences, under 20% occurring once. Turning to this clonotype: Its antigen is not identified.

The chain links TRBV10-3 to TRBJ2-7; TRBD1 aligns across 9 bases. Specimen: PBMCs from blood, collected 5 to 6 days after vaccination. The sequence derives from a man aged 50-60 years who received an inactivated influenza vaccine. Here the CDR3 reads CAISEGDRDSYEQYF. CDR3 in DNA: TGTGCCATCAGTGAGGGGGACAGGGATTCCTACGAGCAGTACTTC.